This TCR beta chain appears in the sequencing data of a study of T-cell reconstitution after alpha-beta-depleted transplantation in children. The study's findings and limits: Counts and diversity of T cells one year after transplant came mostly from newly produced T cells.

Germline assignment: CDR1 SGHAT and CDR2 FQNNGV. Trimming took 0 bases from V and 0 from J, leaving 15 bases between them. The CDR3 is 18 residues long. Molecular barcoding with unique molecular identifiers was used for the TCRbeta library. TCRdb reanalysed the PCR reads using MiXCR and keeps one entry per CDR3 protein. The sample comprises around 440,000 distinct CDR3 sequences, around 15% of which are singletons, and approximately 28% rests with the top ten. Points on this clonotype: Its antigen is not known.

The sequencing used PBMCs, mostly from graft donor cells, collected 360 days after TCRalphabeta/CD19-depleted stem cell transplant. The gene calls are TRBV11-2 and TRBJ1-3; D not resolved. The sequence came from a boy less than two years old who had a stem cell transplant for Wiskott-Aldrich syndrome, so the T cells may come from the graft donor. The CDR3 is CASSLDLRGTYSGNTIYF. CDR3 sequence (DNA): TGTGCCAGCAGCTTAGACCTGCGGGGAACCTACTCTGGAAACACCATATATTTT. The variable domain in full, with the rest retrieved from reference TRBV11-2 and TRBJ1-3, is EAGVAQSPRYKIIEKRQSVAFWCNPISGHATLYWYQQILGQGPKLLIQFQNNGVVDDSQLPKDRFSAERLKGVDSTLKIQPAKLEDSAVYLCASSLDLRGTYSGNTIYFGEGSWLTVV.